These 7 T cell receptor beta chains were all obtained from the same sample, sequenced in a study of T cells after yellow fever vaccination. TCRdb recomputed calls from the 5' RACE reads with MiXCR, one row per CDR3 protein. The data show 170,000 or so distinct CDR3 sequences, about 6% seen once. Sequenced material: CD4+ T cells sorted from PBMCs, taken on the day of the first yellow fever vaccination. Source of these receptors: a man aged 18 to 35 who received the YFV17D yellow fever vaccine.

There are many counts of this clonotype. The chain employs TRBV29-1 and TRBJ2-2, with D possibly being TRBD1 or TRBD2 (5 bases each). Germline values: CDR1 SQVTM, CDR2 ANQGSEA. CDR3 length: 13 amino acids. The V gene lost 4 bases and the J gene lost 5 bases, with 11 bases spanning the gap. CDR3 residues: CSVVRWGTGELFF. The CDR3 coding sequence is TGCAGCGTTGTGCGGTGGGGGACCGGGGAGCTGTTTTTT.

The J gene is TRBJ1-1, the V gene TRBV11-2; no firm D call. The CDR3 spans 13 residues. V gave up 5 bases and J gave up 2 bases, with 9 bases separating them. CDR1 SGHAT and CDR2 FQNNGV come from the germline V gene. CDR3 bases: TGTGCCAGCAGCGAGCAGGTTAACACTGAAGCTTTCTTT. Translation gives CASSEQVNTEAFF.

In its sample, this clonotype was seen a few times. V usage is TRBV30 and J usage is TRBJ1-1; the D is unclear. This CDR3 is built from 13 residues. With 2 bases removed from V and 6 bases from J, the gap between germline ends came to 13 bases. Germline CDR1 is GTSNPN and CDR2 is SVGIG (reference sequence). The DNA of the CDR3 is TGTGCCTGGAGTACTGGCGGACGCTCTGAAGCTTTCTTT. Its translation: CAWSTGGRSEAFF.

The table lists this clonotype with many counts. The V and J genes are TRBV7-8 and TRBJ2-4; D ambiguous. The CDR3 spans 14 residues. Deletions cut 2 bases from V and 6 bases from J, with 11 bases between. Germline CDR1 SGHVS, CDR2 FQNEAQ. This CDR3 is CASSLSWPPNIQYF. CDR3 DNA: TGTGCCAGCAGCTTATCCTGGCCACCAAACATTCAGTACTTC. The whole variable domain, filled in from reference TRBV7-8 and TRBJ2-4, reads GAGVSQSPRYKVAKRGQDVALRCDPISGHVSLFWYQQALGQGPEFLTYFQNEAQLDKSGLPSDRFFAERPEGSVSTLKIQRTQQEDSAVYLCASSLSWPPNIQYFGAGTRLSVL.

This clonotype was detected ten times or more. The chain carries TRBV7-2 and TRBJ2-3, with 7 bases that match TRBD2. Trimming cost V 5 bases and J 6 bases; bases outside gene matches: 8. Germline-derived CDR1 and CDR2 are SGHTA and FQGNSA. The CDR3 loop spans 14 amino acids. The DNA for the CDR3 is TGTGCCAGCAGCCAAGGGAGGGGCTCCGATACGCAGTATTTT. Protein sequence: CASSQGRGSDTQYF.

This clonotype occurred a few times. The chain recombines TRBV7-2 with TRBJ1-1; TRBD1 matches at 8 bases. The germline gives CDR1 SGHTA, CDR2 FQGNSA. The CDR3 length is 17 residues. V lost 5 bases and J lost 0; bases outside the gene matches: 11. CDR3 in amino acids: CASSNSGGVTLNTEAFF. CDR3 DNA: TGTGCCAGCAGCAACTCAGGGGGCGTTACGTTGAACACTGAAGCTTTCTTT.

The J gene is TRBJ1-2, the V gene TRBV7-2, with D possibly matching TRBD1 (6 bases). Trimming pared 4 bases from V and 4 bases from J, leaving 10 bases between. CDR3 length equals 13 residues. In germline, CDR1 is SGHTA, CDR2 FQGNSA. The CDR3 protein is CASSSAGAYGYTF. As DNA, the CDR3 is TGTGCCAGCAGCTCCGCAGGGGCCTATGGCTACACCTTC.